The rows below give T cell receptor beta chains drawn from one sample of a study of cytomegalovirus exposure and HLA in healthy donors. TCRdb's copy holds only in-frame clones and misses some; the assay was immunoSEQ multiplex PCR. This table holds 60,000 to 100,000 clones, 78% found once. Source material: PBMCs. These receptors were obtained from a man aged 35 to 55 in good health and CMV-seronegative. The CDR3 runs from the conserved cysteine through the conserved F or W. A D gene is named only where the DNA matches it firmly. The size of a clone is reported for some rows only, either as once, few or many, or as a class for expanded clones.

d_call: TRBD2; v_call: TRBV27; clone_size: -; j_call: TRBJ2-3; cdr3_aa: CASSLRAGGADTQYF; cdr3_nt: TGTGCCAGCAGTTTAAGGGCGGGAGGGGCAGATACGCAGTATTTT
d_call: -; v_call: TRBV14; clone_size: few; j_call: TRBJ1-2; cdr3_aa: CASSQPGVHGYTF; cdr3_nt: TGTGCCAGCAGCCAACCCGGGGTACATGGCTACACCTTC
d_call: TRBD1; v_call: TRBV5-8; clone_size: -; j_call: TRBJ2-2; cdr3_aa: CASSLGVSRGRPGELFF; cdr3_nt: TGTGCCAGCAGCTTGGGCGTGAGCAGGGGGCGCCCCGGGGAGCTGTTTTTT
d_call: TRBD1; v_call: TRBV6-4; clone_size: -; j_call: TRBJ2-2; cdr3_aa: CASSGTGHTGELFF; cdr3_nt: TGTGCCAGCAGCGGGACAGGCCACACCGGGGAGCTGTTTTTT
d_call: -; v_call: TRBV5-8; clone_size: -; j_call: TRBJ1-5; cdr3_aa: CASNLVTGSASNQPQHF; cdr3_nt: TGTGCCAGCAACTTGGTTACAGGGTCGGCGAGCAATCAGCCCCAGCATTTT
d_call: -; v_call: TRBV14; clone_size: once; j_call: TRBJ2-7; cdr3_aa: CASSQPGFYEQYF; cdr3_nt: TGTGCCAGCAGCCAACCCGGGTTCTACGAGCAGTACTTC
d_call: -; v_call: TRBV5-8; clone_size: -; j_call: TRBJ2-4; cdr3_aa: CASSFGGQKNIQYF; cdr3_nt: TGTGCCAGCAGCTTCGGGGGGCAGAAAAACATTCAGTACTTC
d_call: TRBD2; v_call: TRBV5-4; clone_size: -; j_call: TRBJ2-1; cdr3_aa: CASPGTRNNEQFF; cdr3_nt: TGTGCCAGCCCCGGGACTAGGAACAATGAGCAGTTCTTC
d_call: -; v_call: TRBV5-1; clone_size: -; j_call: TRBJ2-3; cdr3_aa: CASSLSTSRTDTQYF; cdr3_nt: TGCGCCAGCAGCTTGTCTACTAGTCGCACAGATACGCAGTATTTT
d_call: TRBD2; v_call: TRBV10-2; clone_size: -; j_call: TRBJ2-1; cdr3_aa: CASRIAGGGEQFF; cdr3_nt: TGCGCCAGTCGAATAGCGGGAGGTGGTGAGCAGTTCTTC
d_call: -; v_call: TRBV28; clone_size: -; j_call: TRBJ2-7; cdr3_aa: CASRGVLGEYYEQYF; cdr3_nt: TGTGCCAGCAGGGGAGTCCTCGGGGAATACTACGAGCAGTACTTC
d_call: TRBD1; v_call: TRBV7-2; clone_size: -; j_call: TRBJ1-2; cdr3_aa: CASSLRTGGDYGYTF; cdr3_nt: TGTGCCAGCAGCTTAAGGACAGGGGGAGACTATGGCTACACCTTC
d_call: TRBD1; v_call: TRBV18; clone_size: -; j_call: TRBJ1-2; cdr3_aa: CASSSPGQGDYGYTF; cdr3_nt: TGTGCCAGCTCATCTCCCGGACAGGGGGACTATGGCTACACCTTC
d_call: -; v_call: TRBV6-4; clone_size: -; j_call: TRBJ2-1; cdr3_aa: CASSDSYSAGRNEQFF; cdr3_nt: TGTGCCAGCAGTGACTCGTATTCTGCAGGGAGGAATGAGCAGTTCTTC
d_call: TRBD2; v_call: TRBV6-1; clone_size: -; j_call: TRBJ2-2; cdr3_aa: CASSEGGGRYTGELFF; cdr3_nt: TGTGCCAGCAGTGAAGGCGGGGGGCGTTACACCGGGGAGCTGTTTTTT
d_call: -; v_call: TRBV12-5; clone_size: -; j_call: TRBJ2-7; cdr3_aa: CASGFGYEQYF; cdr3_nt: TGTGCTAGTGGTTTCGGCTACGAGCAGTACTTC
d_call: TRBD1; v_call: TRBV10-3; clone_size: -; j_call: TRBJ2-7; cdr3_aa: CAISGAGTGGYEQYF; cdr3_nt: TGTGCCATCAGTGGGGCCGGGACAGGGGGCTACGAGCAGTACTTC
d_call: -; v_call: TRBV5-6; clone_size: -; j_call: TRBJ2-7; cdr3_aa: CASSLYYPAGKYEQYF; cdr3_nt: TGTGCCAGCAGCTTGTATTATCCTGCAGGGAAGTACGAGCAGTACTTC
d_call: -; v_call: TRBV6-5; clone_size: -; j_call: TRBJ2-1; cdr3_aa: CASTSTAGEQFF; cdr3_nt: TGTGCCAGCACCAGTACTGCAGGTGAGCAGTTCTTC
d_call: -; v_call: TRBV6-5; clone_size: -; j_call: TRBJ2-1; cdr3_aa: CASRTITGPEFF; cdr3_nt: TGTGCCAGCAGGACAATAACAGGGCCTGAGTTCTTC
d_call: -; v_call: TRBV2; clone_size: -; j_call: TRBJ1-6; cdr3_aa: CASSEGGDSPLHF; cdr3_nt: TGTGCCAGCAGTGAAGGCGGAGATTCACCCCTCCACTTT
d_call: TRBD2; v_call: TRBV14; clone_size: -; j_call: TRBJ2-1; cdr3_aa: CASSQSGRWDEQFF; cdr3_nt: TGTGCCAGCAGCCAAAGCGGGAGATGGGATGAGCAGTTCTTC
d_call: -; v_call: TRBV6-5; clone_size: few; j_call: TRBJ2-7; cdr3_aa: CASSGTGIRHEQYF; cdr3_nt: TGTGCCAGCAGTGGCACAGGTATCCGCCACGAGCAGTACTTC
d_call: TRBD1; v_call: TRBV6-1; clone_size: -; j_call: TRBJ1-2; cdr3_aa: CASRTGVNYGYTF; cdr3_nt: TGTGCCAGCCGTACAGGGGTTAACTATGGCTACACCTTC
d_call: -; v_call: TRBV6-6; clone_size: -; j_call: TRBJ2-7; cdr3_aa: CASTGGRTFSYEQYF; cdr3_nt: TGTGCCAGCACTGGAGGTCGGACTTTCTCCTACGAGCAGTACTTC
d_call: -; v_call: TRBV6-4; clone_size: -; j_call: TRBJ1-1; cdr3_aa: CASRRGEYTEAFF; cdr3_nt: TGTGCCAGCAGACGGGGGGAGTACACTGAAGCTTTCTTT
d_call: -; v_call: TRBV9; clone_size: -; j_call: TRBJ1-3; cdr3_aa: CASSLSTGSSGNTIYF; cdr3_nt: TGTGCCAGCAGCTTGTCTACAGGGAGCTCTGGAAACACCATATATTTT
d_call: -; v_call: TRBV7-9; clone_size: -; j_call: TRBJ2-7; cdr3_aa: CASSLAVWGASYEQYF; cdr3_nt: TGTGCCAGCAGCTTAGCGGTGTGGGGCGCGTCCTACGAGCAGTACTTC
d_call: -; v_call: TRBV29-1; clone_size: -; j_call: TRBJ1-5; cdr3_aa: CSVGREGNQPQHF; cdr3_nt: TGCAGCGTTGGCAGGGAGGGCAATCAGCCCCAGCATTTT